This T cell receptor beta chain was identified in a study of human thymus T cells. Trimming took 4 bases from V and 4 from J, leaving 11 bases between them. This CDR3 has 14 amino acids. CDR1 and CDR2 (germline): SGHRS, YFSETQ. Overall study findings and caveats: Across thymic and blood repertoires, the usage of V and J genes appeared to be biased.

Concerning this clone itself: The antigen remains undetermined.

Clones were sequenced by immunoSEQ multiplex PCR, and TCRdb holds only the in-frame ones, with some missing. The sample carries roughly 120,000 clones, 90% to 95% recorded once. In corrective heart surgery, resections were taken, and these provided the thymus tissue. Those donating were healthy Finnish infants in corrective surgery for congenital heart defects. The V gene is TRBV5-1, the J gene TRBJ2-2; possible D gene TRBD2, 5 bases. The source is a boy under two years old with a congenital heart defect but otherwise immunologically healthy. The sample comprised thymus tissue. The CDR3 DNA follows: TGCGCCAGCAGCCCCCGGGAACTCACCGGGGAGCTGTTTTTT. Its translation is CASSPRELTGELFF.